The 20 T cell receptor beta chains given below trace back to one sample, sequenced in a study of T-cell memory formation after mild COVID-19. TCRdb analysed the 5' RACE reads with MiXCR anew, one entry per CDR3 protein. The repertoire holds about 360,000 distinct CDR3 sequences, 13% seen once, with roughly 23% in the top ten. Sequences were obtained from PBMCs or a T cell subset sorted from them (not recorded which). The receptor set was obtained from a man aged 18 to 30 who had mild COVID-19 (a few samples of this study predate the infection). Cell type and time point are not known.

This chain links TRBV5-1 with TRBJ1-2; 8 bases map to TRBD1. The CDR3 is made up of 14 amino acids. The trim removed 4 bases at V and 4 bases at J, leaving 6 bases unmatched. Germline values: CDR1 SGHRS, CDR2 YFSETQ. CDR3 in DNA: TGCGCCAGCAGCGCATCAGGGGGCAGCTATGGCTACACCTTC. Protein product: CASSASGGSYGYTF. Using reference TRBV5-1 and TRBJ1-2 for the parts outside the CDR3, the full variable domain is KAGVTQTPRYLIKTRGQQVTLSCSPISGHRSVSWYQQTPGQGLQFLFEYFSETQRNKGNFPGRFSGRQFSNSRSEMNVSTLELGDSALYLCASSASGGSYGYTFGSGTRLTVV.

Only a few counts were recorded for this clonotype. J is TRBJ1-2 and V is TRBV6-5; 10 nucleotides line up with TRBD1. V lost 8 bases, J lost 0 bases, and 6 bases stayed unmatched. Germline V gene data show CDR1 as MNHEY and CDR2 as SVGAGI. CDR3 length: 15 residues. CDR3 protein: CASRPGQGANYGYTF. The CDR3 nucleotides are TGTGCCAGCCGCCCTGGACAGGGGGCTAACTATGGCTACACCTTC.

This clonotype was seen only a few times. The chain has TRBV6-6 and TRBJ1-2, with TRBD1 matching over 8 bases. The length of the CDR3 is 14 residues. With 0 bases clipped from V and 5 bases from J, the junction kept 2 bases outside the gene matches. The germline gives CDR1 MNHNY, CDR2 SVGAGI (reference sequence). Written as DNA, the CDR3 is TGTGCCAGCAGTTACTCGGGACAGGAATATGGCTACACCTTC. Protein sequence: CASSYSGQEYGYTF.

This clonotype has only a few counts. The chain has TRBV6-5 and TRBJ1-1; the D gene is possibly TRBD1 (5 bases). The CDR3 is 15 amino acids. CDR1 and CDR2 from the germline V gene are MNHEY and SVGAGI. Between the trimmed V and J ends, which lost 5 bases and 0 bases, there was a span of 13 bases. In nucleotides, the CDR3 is TGTGCCAGCAGTCTATGGGGGGGGATGAACACTGAAGCTTTCTTT. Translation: CASSLWGGMNTEAFF.

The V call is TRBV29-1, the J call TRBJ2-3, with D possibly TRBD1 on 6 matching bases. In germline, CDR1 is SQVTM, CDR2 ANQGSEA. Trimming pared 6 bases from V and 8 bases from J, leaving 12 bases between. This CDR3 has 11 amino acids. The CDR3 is CSVARGGTQYF. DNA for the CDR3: TGCAGCGTCGCCAGGGGCGGTACGCAGTATTTT.

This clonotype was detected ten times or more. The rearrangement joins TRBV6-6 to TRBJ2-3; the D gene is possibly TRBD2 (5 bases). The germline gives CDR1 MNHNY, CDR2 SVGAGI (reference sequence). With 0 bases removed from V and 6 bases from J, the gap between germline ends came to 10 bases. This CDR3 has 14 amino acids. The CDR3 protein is CASSYSRVYDTQYF. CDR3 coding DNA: TGTGCCAGCAGTTACTCGAGGGTCTACGATACGCAGTATTTT.

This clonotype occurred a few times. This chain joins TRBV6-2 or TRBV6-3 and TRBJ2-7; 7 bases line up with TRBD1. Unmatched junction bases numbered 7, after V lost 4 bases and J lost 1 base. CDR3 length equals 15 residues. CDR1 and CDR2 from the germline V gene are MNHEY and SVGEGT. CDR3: CASSWGQKGSYEQYF. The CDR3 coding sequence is TGTGCCAGCAGTTGGGGACAGAAGGGGTCCTACGAGCAGTACTTC.

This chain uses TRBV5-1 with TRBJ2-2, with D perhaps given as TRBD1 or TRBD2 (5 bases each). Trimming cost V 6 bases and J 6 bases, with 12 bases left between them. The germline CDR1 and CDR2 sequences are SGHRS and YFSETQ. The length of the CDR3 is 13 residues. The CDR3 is CASNPGQAGELFF. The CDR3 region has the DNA TGCGCCAGCAATCCGGGGCAGGCCGGGGAGCTGTTTTTT.

CDR3 sequence (DNA): TGTGCCAGCAGCGTAGCTGGGGGCGATGAAAAACTGTTTTTT. Translation gives CASSVAGGDEKLFF. The chain is built from TRBV9 and TRBJ1-4; D might be TRBD1 (6 bases). CDR1 is SGDLS, CDR2 YYNGEE, per germline. The V end lost 0 bases, the J end lost 6 bases, and 9 bases lay between the germline ends. The CDR3 runs 14 residues. Full variable domain (remainder filled in from reference TRBV9 and TRBJ1-4): DSGVTQTPKHLITATGQRVTLRCSPRSGDLSVYWYQQSLDQGLQFLIQYYNGEERAKGNILERFSAQQFPDLHSELNLSSLELGDSALYFCASSVAGGDEKLFFGSGTQLSVL.

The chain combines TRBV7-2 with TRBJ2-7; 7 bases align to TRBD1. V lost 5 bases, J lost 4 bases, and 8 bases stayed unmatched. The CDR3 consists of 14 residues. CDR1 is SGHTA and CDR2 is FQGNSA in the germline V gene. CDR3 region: CASSLDRVAYEQYV. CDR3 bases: TGTGCCAGCAGCCTAGACAGGGTTGCTTACGAGCAGTACGTC.

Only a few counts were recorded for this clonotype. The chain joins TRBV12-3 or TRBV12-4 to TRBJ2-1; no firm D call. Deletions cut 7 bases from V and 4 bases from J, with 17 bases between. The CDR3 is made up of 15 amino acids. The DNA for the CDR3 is TGTGCCAGCACTCCTCTTACGCGCGCGTACAATGAGCAGTTCTTC. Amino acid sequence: CASTPLTRAYNEQFF.

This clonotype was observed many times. The CDR3 is CASSPLDTQYF. DNA for the CDR3: TGTGCCAGCAGCCCACTAGATACGCAGTATTTT. The chain employs TRBV7-2 and TRBJ2-3; D is unclear. This CDR3 is 11 amino acids long. Trimming stripped 5 bases from V and 5 bases from J, with 5 bases between. Germline values: CDR1 SGHTA, CDR2 FQGNSA. Looking up the rest from reference TRBV7-2 and TRBJ2-3 gives the full variable domain: GAGVSQSPSNKVTEKGKDVELRCDPISGHTALYWYRQSLGQGLEFLIYFQGNSAPDKSGLPSDRFSAERTGGSVSTLTIQRTQQEDSAVYLCASSPLDTQYFGPGTRLTVL.

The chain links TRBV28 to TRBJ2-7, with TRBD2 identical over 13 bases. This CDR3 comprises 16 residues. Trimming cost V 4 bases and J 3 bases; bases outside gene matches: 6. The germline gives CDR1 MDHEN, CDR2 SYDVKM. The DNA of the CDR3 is TGTGCCAGCAGTTCTCCCCGGACTAGCGGGGGCTACGAGCAGTACGTC. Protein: CASSSPRTSGGYEQYV.

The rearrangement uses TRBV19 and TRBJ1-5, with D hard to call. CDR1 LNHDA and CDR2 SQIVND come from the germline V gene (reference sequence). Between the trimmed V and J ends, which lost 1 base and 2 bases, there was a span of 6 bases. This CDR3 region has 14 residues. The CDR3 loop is CASSIVGGNQPQHF. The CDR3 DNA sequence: TGTGCCAGTAGTATAGTAGGAGGCAATCAGCCCCAGCATTTT.

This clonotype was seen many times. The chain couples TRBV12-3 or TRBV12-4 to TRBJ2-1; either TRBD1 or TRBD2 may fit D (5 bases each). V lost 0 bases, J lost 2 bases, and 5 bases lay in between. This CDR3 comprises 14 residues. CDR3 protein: CASSLAGAYNEQFF. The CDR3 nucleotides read TGTGCCAGCAGTTTAGCGGGGGCCTACAATGAGCAGTTCTTC.

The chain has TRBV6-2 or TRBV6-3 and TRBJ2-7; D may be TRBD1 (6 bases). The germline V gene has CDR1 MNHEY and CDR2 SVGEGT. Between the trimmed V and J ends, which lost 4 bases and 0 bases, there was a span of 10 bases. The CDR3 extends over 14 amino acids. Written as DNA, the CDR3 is TGTGCCAGCAGTTGGCCGGACAGCTCCTACGAGCAGTACGTC. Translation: CASSWPDSSYEQYV.

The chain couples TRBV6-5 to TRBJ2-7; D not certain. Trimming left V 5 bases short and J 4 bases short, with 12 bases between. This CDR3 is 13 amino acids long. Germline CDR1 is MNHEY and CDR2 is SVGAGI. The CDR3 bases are TGTGCCAGCAGTCCCGGACCTTTGTACGAGCAGTACGTC. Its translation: CASSPGPLYEQYV.

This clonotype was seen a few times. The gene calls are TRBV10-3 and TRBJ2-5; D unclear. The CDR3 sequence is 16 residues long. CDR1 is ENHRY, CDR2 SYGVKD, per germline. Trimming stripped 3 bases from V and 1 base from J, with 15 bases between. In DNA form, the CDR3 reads TGTGCCATCAGTGAAGGGCAGAGCAGCTTCCAAGAGACCCAGTACTTC. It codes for CAISEGQSSFQETQYF.

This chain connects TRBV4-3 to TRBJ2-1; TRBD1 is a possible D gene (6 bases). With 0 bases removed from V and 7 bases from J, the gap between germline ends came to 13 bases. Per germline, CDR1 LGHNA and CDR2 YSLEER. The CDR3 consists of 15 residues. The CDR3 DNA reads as TGCGCCAGCAGCCAAGATCCGCAGGGGAGAAATGAGCAGTTCTTC. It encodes CASSQDPQGRNEQFF.

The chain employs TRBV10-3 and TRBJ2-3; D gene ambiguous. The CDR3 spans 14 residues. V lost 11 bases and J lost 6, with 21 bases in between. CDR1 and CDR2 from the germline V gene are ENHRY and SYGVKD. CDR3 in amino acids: CAARVTSETDTQYF. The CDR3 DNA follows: TGTGCCGCCCGAGTGACTTCCGAAACCGATACGCAGTATTTT.